Listed below are T cell receptor beta chains from one sample, sequenced in a study of tumor-infiltrating lymphocytes in localized non-small cell lung cancer. This table comes from immunoSEQ multiplex PCR, and its TCRdb copy is limited to in-frame clones, with some not included. This sample carries under 15,000 clones, around 80% of them seen once, and the ten largest clones take roughly 12%. Sequenced: lung tumor tissue. Receptor source: a human donor with non-small cell lung cancer. Both conserved end residues are trimmed from each CDR3. Each record gives: CDR3 protein, J gene, V gene.

CDR3: ASSQSESGDTGTDTQY; J: TRBJ2-3; V: TRBV4-3
CDR3: ASSPWDSAVDEQY; J: TRBJ2-7; V: TRBV27
CDR3: ASSPQPAGNTEAF; J: TRBJ1-1; V: TRBV7-9
CDR3: AWSKGTDNSPLH; J: TRBJ1-6; V: TRBV30
CDR3: ASSLEPGIGYGYT; J: TRBJ1-2; V: TRBV7-2
CDR3: ASSADQGEAF; J: TRBJ1-1; V: TRBV9
CDR3: ASSLKRKETQY; J: TRBJ2-5; V: TRBV7-2
CDR3: ASMDKAGYTYEQY; J: TRBJ2-7; V: TRBV6-6
CDR3: ASRPRGQPNTEAF; J: TRBJ1-1; V: TRBV6-1
CDR3: SVVGAGGYT; J: TRBJ1-2; V: TRBV29-1
CDR3: ASSLDRGHEQY; J: TRBJ2-7; V: TRBV5-4
CDR3: ASSLDMGANTEAF; J: TRBJ1-1; V: TRBV9
CDR3: ASSLGHRDLAQKLF; J: TRBJ1-4; V: TRBV5-5
CDR3: ASSIKAGNEQF; J: TRBJ2-1; V: TRBV19
CDR3: ASSRETNDSPLH; J: TRBJ1-6; V: TRBV18
CDR3: ASSLAGRTYNEQF; J: TRBJ2-1; V: TRBV5-6
CDR3: ASSEGGGLGNSPLH; J: TRBJ1-6; V: TRBV2
CDR3: AIKAEGYSEQY; J: TRBJ2-7; V: TRBV10-3
CDR3: ASSQTGGNTIY; J: TRBJ1-3; V: TRBV6-5
CDR3: AAGTGWEKLF; J: TRBJ1-4; V: TRBV19
CDR3: ASRRSSGASGTYGYT; J: TRBJ1-2; V: TRBV19
CDR3: ASSFGSYGEQY; J: TRBJ2-7; V: TRBV5-5
CDR3: ASSPYSGSEQY; J: TRBJ2-7; V: TRBV18
CDR3: ASTSLGGSDYGYT; J: TRBJ1-2; V: TRBV6-6
CDR3: ASRRSQGVNTGELF; J: TRBJ2-2; V: TRBV10-2
CDR3: ASRARGVHEQY; J: TRBJ2-7; V: TRBV5-1
CDR3: ASSTGGRAEKLF; J: TRBJ1-4; V: TRBV6-5
CDR3: ASRRQGYAGNTIY; J: TRBJ1-3; V: TRBV6-5
CDR3: SVDRGDDEQY; J: TRBJ2-7; V: TRBV29-1
CDR3: ASSLGPEMNTEAF; J: TRBJ1-1; V: TRBV7-8
CDR3: ASSERPTEQY; J: TRBJ2-7; V: TRBV6-1
CDR3: ASSAKGGTNEKLF; J: TRBJ1-4; V: TRBV9
CDR3: ASSLVPGADTEAF; J: TRBJ1-1; V: TRBV5-1
CDR3: ASSLGRGDLI; J: TRBJ2-1; V: TRBV7-6
CDR3: ASSLSWGADGYT; J: TRBJ1-2; V: TRBV27
CDR3: ASSYQEGYT; J: TRBJ1-2; V: TRBV6-6
CDR3: ASSIDAQGTGELF; J: TRBJ2-2; V: TRBV5-4
CDR3: ASTRGSSGNTIY; J: TRBJ1-3; V: TRBV9
CDR3: ASSLVGGTLGPPLH; J: TRBJ1-6; V: TRBV5-1
CDR3: ASSLVSSGNTEAF; J: TRBJ1-1; V: TRBV11-2
CDR3: ASSELDTGELF; J: TRBJ2-2; V: TRBV25-1
CDR3: ASGRGASSNEQF; J: TRBJ2-1; V: TRBV9
CDR3: AWSRAGATVTDTQY; J: TRBJ2-3; V: TRBV30
CDR3: ASSLGTVRGQPQH; J: TRBJ1-5; V: TRBV7-9
CDR3: ASSSWGEVQETQY; J: TRBJ2-5; V: TRBV5-6
CDR3: AISRTGVGNTEAF; J: TRBJ1-1; V: TRBV10-3
CDR3: ASSEETHQPQH; J: TRBJ1-5; V: TRBV2
CDR3: ASSPPAQENEQY; J: TRBJ2-7; V: TRBV18
CDR3: AISSPGLMGTEAF; J: TRBJ1-1; V: TRBV10-3
CDR3: ASSFERGPQETQY; J: TRBJ2-5; V: TRBV5-5